The T cell receptor beta chain under discussion was sequenced for a study of cytomegalovirus exposure and HLA in healthy donors (dated by TCRdb to 2017 to 2019). Regarding the research as a whole: In an earlier analysis of roughly 500 of the donors, approximately 260 Gb of sequence data and 90 million to 120 million unique TCR beta sequences from 180 million or so T cells were reported. An early release that covered 640 HLA-typed donors contained around 300 gigabases of sequencing data and about 93 million unique TCR sequences. The genetic ancestry cluster associated with self-reported Caucasian donors included about 84% of the roughly 410 genotyped donors. The study aimed to test whether cataloging public T cell receptors could reveal signatures of past pathogen exposure. The study used immunosequencing to profile the T cell repertoires of hundreds of subjects and linked those repertoires to cytomegalovirus serostatus. Along with the roughly 610-subject first cohort, a separate validation cohort of about 110 different subjects was used. To predict cytomegalovirus infection status, the study combined high-throughput TCR immunosequencing, statistical association of individual TCRs with disease status, and machine learning. To study patterns of TCR occurrence, a later analysis re-analyzed previously published TCR beta repertoires from 650 to 750 donors and added high-resolution HLA genotyping. The later analysis used no new phenotypic data to find candidate immune exposures, relying instead on TCR beta sequences and their occurrence across donors. An earlier analysis of around 580 of the donors used high-throughput TCR beta sequencing to judge whether each TCR beta V gene segment behaved as functional or pseudogenic. Donor age, sex, ethnicity and CMV serostatus were compiled alongside the repertoire data. A later genetic analysis took genome-wide SNP genotypes for about three fifths of the roughly 670 donors and used that subset as a discovery cohort. Every repertoire in the discovery cohort had been generated on one and the same sequencing platform. HLA typing covered class I and class II loci at four-digit resolution. Typing coverage varied by locus: roughly 629-640 donors for A, B, C, DRB1 and DQB1; around 560 for DQA1; about 570 for DPA1; some 470 for DPB1. A handful of DR-DQ haplotypes were handled as single units for association and clustering because linkage in the cohort was strong. Among under 450 genotyped donors of the cohort, an average of 235,054 unique TCR beta nucleotide sequences were sequenced per donor, roughly 20% of them non-productive. Study-wide conclusions, independent of this receptor: Linkage disequilibrium might explain the correlated functional status among segregating V segments, but an unknown experimental factor could not be ruled out. Most TCR sequences were seen in very few donors, while some public TCRs were found in many individuals. Roughly 17 rarely observed V segments, including chromosome 9 orphons, were excluded from the earlier analysis of just under 600 of the donors because counts were too low. A group of highly shared sequence variants was considered likely to be a technical artifact of the sequencing pipeline. The cohort was sequenced for TCR beta chains only, and without alpha or paired-chain data the features that could be detected were limited. Broadly in line with IMGT annotations, most TCR beta V segments showed up in productive rearrangements about 87% or about 30% of the time in an earlier analysis of about 500 of the donors. In a later analysis, the rate of TCR association differed among HLA loci, with DRB1 alleles having the most associated TCRs and HLA-C alleles having the fewest. A further reported finding was that TCR beta sequences accurately predicted the HLA-A and HLA-B alleles for most subjects in the first cohort. A later analysis associated roughly 17,000 TCR beta sequences with specific HLA alleles at a false discovery rate of 0.05. Some IMGT-functional V segments, including TRBV6-2 and TRBV6-3, could not be told apart with the 87-base-pair reads, so those segments were excluded. Roughly uniform sequencing depth across donors was assumed in presence/absence analyses, although this assumption may not hold. A later genetic analysis associated a missense DCLRE1C variant with V-gene and J-gene trimming of TCR beta chains, and an independent cohort replicated the association. According to a later analysis, most CMV-associated TCR beta chains appeared to be HLA-restricted, and the HLA associations seemed to be driven largely by CMV exposure. In the study, around 160 TCR beta chains were listed as associated with cytomegalovirus. For the cohort, immune exposure information was limited to CMV serostatus. A later analysis reported that several top co-occurrence clusters appeared linked to parvovirus B19, influenza, CMV and Epstein-Barr virus. Strong co-occurrence of HLA alleles, especially DR and DQ, made assigning TCR associations to individual alleles difficult. According to a later genetic analysis, donors in an Asian-associated ancestry cluster had fewer N-insertions in productive TCRs than the approximately 700-donor mean. The classifier was reported to diagnose cytomegalovirus status with high specificity and sensitivity in both the original cohort and the validation cohort. Three of the identified cytomegalovirus-associated TCR beta chains were confirmed in vitro to be specific for cytomegalovirus antigens. A later analysis found that HLA-associated TCR beta chains were more clonally expanded and had lower generation probabilities than equally common non-associated chains. The authors suggested that the approach could potentially be extended to other disease states and immunological phenotypes. Because HLA typing was missing for some donors at each locus, association tests included only the typed subset.

The cohort comprised more than 550 healthy bone marrow donors. All cohort members were sampled while nominally healthy, although unrecorded immune exposures were likely present. The donor tested CMV seronegative, placing the donor among the 300 to 400 seronegative members of the cohort. Each donor provided a peripheral blood sample, and peripheral blood mononuclear cells were used for TCR beta sequencing. Genomic DNA was extracted from the blood cell samples with the Qiagen DNeasy Blood Extraction Kit. CDR1 and CDR2 are drawn from the germline V gene: SNHLY, FYNNEI. The CDR3 measures 15 amino acids from cysteine to phenylalanine. Only the CDR3 DNA is retained, 45 bases long and in frame from the first base. The V end gives up 4 bases and the J end 9 bases, leaving 7 bases in the junction not matched to a gene. Receptor libraries were prepared by the immunoSEQ multiplex PCR assay. For the multiplex PCR, a mixture combining 60 forward primers for TCR Vbeta segments and 13 reverse primers for TCR Jbeta segments was used. A multiplex PCR assay on genomic DNA amplified the CDR3 region of rearranged TCR beta genes. Amplified TCR beta libraries were sequenced as 87-base-pair reads on the Illumina HiSeq System. The original methods were these. Across the roughly 700 repertoires, a later analysis counted approximately 75 million unique TCR beta chains, some 11 million of which were shared by at least two donors. A nearest-neighbor algorithm error-corrected the raw reads and collapsed the reads into unique sequences, merging closely related sequences to remove PCR and sequencing errors. To assign V, D and J gene segments, CDR3 sequences were aligned to IMGT reference sequences. Each retained sequence needed at least a six-nucleotide match to both a V gene segment and a J gene segment. Rearrangements were called productive when the CDR3 lacked stop codons and stayed in frame with V and J; all others were non-productive. Following IMGT convention, CDR3 was defined as the stretch from the second conserved V-encoded cysteine up to the conserved J-encoded phenylalanine. The earlier analysis of some 540 of the donors excluded any sequence lacking an unambiguous match to a single V gene segment. In an earlier analysis of almost 600 of the donors, a V segment was called functional when productive rearrangements were above 56.7%, and segregating when the standard deviation between donors exceeded 5%. A statistical classification framework was built to diagnose cytomegalovirus status from the catalog of TCR beta chain sequences. In a later analysis, V and J genes were assigned by comparing TCR nucleotide sequences against IMGT/GENE-DB human TR gene sequences. The TCRdist pipeline was used in a later analysis to assign CDR3 sequences and most-parsimonious VDJ recombination scenarios. In a later analysis, each TCR beta chain was defined by its CDR3 amino acid sequence together with its V-gene family, and reads lacking a unique V-gene family were excluded. A later analysis removed over 500 highly shared, low-generation-probability nucleotide sequences to deal with suspected cross-contamination and a sequencing artifact. In a later analysis, a clonal expansion index for each public chain was calculated from normalized within-repertoire ranks of inferred template counts. In a later analysis, generation probabilities were computed with a VDJ recombination model fitted to out-of-frame rearrangements, and the resulting probabilities were checked against IGoR. A later analysis scored TCR-TCR, TCR-HLA and TCR-CMV co-occurrence with hypergeometric tests, applying a repertoire-size bias correction to TCR pairs. To estimate false discovery rates, a later analysis permuted the HLA or CMV assignments 20 times. In a later analysis, co-occurring TCRs were grouped using DBSCAN, and TCRdist sequence similarity was added for clustering within HLA-allele-positive subsets. Repertoires with fewer than 30,000 or more than 120,000 public chains were left out of co-occurrence clustering, as were about five repertoires with anomalous nucleotide sharing. TCRdb stores this immuneACCESS table with in-frame sequences only. Part of the clones is absent; in the studies checked, under half of the shortfall reflects unresolved V genes, and no reason is known for the rest. V, J and clone size reflect that table, while D and trimming were determined from the DNA. The sample records around 130,000 clones, roughly 80% of which are singletons. Together, the top ten hold 1% of the sample.

With regard to this clone: Its target antigen remains unknown. Per-base qualities were not stored, and no clone one base away is much larger.

This TCR was sampled from a middle-aged man in good health and CMV-seronegative. The chain is assembled from TRBV2 and TRBJ1-6; a stretch of 9 junction bases matches TRBD1. The sample taken for sequencing was PBMCs. The nucleotide sequence is given as TGTGCCAGCAGTGTAGGGGACAGGGTACGTTCACCCCTCCACTTT. It codes for CASSVGDRVRSPLHF.